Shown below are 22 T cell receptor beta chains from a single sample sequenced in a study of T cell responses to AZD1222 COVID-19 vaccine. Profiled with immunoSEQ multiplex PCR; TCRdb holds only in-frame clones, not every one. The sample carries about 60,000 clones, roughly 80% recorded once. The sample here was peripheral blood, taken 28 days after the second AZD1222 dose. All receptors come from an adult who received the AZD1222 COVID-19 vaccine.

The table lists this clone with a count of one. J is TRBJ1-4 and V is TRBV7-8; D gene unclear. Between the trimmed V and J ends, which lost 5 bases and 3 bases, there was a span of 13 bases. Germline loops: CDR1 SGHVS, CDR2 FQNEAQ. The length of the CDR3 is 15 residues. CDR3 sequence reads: CASSLSWAANEKLFF. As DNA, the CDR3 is TGTGCCAGCAGCCTGAGTTGGGCAGCTAATGAAAAACTGTTTTTT.

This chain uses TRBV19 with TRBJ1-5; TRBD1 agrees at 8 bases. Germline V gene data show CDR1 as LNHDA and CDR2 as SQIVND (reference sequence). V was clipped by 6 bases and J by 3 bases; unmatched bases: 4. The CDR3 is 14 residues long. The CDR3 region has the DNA TGTGCCAGTAGGAGGACAGGGTCCAATCAGCCCCAGCATTTT. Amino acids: CASRRTGSNQPQHF. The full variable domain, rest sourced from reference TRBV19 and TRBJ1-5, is DGGITQSPKYLFRKEGQNVTLSCEQNLNHDAMYWYRQDPGQGLRLIYYSQIVNDFQKGDIAEGYSVSREKKESFPLTVTSAQKNPTAFYLCASRRTGSNQPQHFGDGTRLSIL.

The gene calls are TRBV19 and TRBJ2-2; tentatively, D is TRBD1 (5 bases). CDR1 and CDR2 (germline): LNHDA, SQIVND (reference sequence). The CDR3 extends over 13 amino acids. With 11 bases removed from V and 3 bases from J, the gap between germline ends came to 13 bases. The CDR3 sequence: CAGKGADTGELFF. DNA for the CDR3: TGTGCCGGGAAAGGGGCCGACACCGGGGAGCTGTTTTTT.

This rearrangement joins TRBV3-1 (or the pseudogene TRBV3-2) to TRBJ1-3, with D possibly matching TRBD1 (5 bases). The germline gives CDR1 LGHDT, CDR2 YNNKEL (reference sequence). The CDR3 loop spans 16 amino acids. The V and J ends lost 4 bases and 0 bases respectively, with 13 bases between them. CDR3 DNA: TGTGCCAGCAGCCCGCGGGGGGGACCCTCTGGAAACACCATATATTTT. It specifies CASSPRGGPSGNTIYF.

The CDR3 reads CASSPREGSRNSPLHF. Here the CDR3 DNA reads TGTGCCAGTAGCCCTAGGGAGGGTTCGCGTAATTCACCCCTCCACTTT. This chain uses TRBV19 with TRBJ1-6; D call uncertain. Germline CDR1 LNHDA, CDR2 SQIVND (reference sequence). CDR3 length equals 16 residues. Trimming took 6 bases from V and 6 from J, leaving 18 bases between them.

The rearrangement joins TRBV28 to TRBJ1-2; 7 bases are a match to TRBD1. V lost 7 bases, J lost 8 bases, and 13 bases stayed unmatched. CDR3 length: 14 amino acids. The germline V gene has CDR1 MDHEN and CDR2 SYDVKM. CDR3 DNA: TGTGCCAGCAAACCGACGACAGGGCGGGTAGGCTACACCTTC. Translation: CASKPTTGRVGYTF.

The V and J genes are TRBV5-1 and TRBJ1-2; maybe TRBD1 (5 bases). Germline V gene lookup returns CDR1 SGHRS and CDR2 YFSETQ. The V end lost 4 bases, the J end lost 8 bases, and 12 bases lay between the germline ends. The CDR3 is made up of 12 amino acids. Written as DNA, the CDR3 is TGCGCCAGCAGCCCGAGGGACCAGGGCTACACCTTC. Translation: CASSPRDQGYTF.

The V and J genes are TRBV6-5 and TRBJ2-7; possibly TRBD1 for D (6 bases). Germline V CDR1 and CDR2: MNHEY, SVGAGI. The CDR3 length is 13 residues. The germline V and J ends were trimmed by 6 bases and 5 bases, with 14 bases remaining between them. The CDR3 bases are TGTGCCAGCAGCTCGAGGACAGTGAACGAGCAGTACTTC. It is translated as CASSSRTVNEQYF.

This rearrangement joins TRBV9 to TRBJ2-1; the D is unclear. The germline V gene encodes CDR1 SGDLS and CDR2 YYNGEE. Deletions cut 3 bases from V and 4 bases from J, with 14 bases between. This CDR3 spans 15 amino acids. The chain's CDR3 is CASSGGPLLYNEQFF. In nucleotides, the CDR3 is TGTGCCAGCAGCGGAGGACCGCTTCTTTACAATGAGCAGTTCTTC.

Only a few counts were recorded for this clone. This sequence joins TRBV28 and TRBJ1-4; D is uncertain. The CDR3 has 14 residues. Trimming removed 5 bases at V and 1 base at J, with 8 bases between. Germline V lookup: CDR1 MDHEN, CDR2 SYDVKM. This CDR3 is CASSRIRTNEKLFF. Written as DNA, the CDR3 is TGTGCCAGCAGTCGTATAAGAACTAATGAAAAACTGTTTTTT. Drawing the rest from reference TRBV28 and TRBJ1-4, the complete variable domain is DVKVTQSSRYLVKRTGEKVFLECVQDMDHENMFWYRQDPGLGLRLIYFSYDVKMKEKGDIPEGYSVSREKKERFSLILESASTNQTSMYLCASSRIRTNEKLFFGSGTQLSVL.

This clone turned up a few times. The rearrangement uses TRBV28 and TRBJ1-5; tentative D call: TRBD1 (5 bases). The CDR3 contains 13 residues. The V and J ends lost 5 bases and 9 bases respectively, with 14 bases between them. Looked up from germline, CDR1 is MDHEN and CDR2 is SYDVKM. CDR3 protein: CASSLQGLGPQHF. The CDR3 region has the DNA TGTGCCAGCAGTCTCCAGGGACTTGGGCCCCAGCATTTT.

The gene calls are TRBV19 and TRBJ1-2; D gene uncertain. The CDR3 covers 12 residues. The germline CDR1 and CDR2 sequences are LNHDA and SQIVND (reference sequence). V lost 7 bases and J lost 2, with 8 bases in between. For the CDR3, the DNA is TGTGCCAGTAACAGCCTCAACTATGGCTACACCTTC. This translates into CASNSLNYGYTF.

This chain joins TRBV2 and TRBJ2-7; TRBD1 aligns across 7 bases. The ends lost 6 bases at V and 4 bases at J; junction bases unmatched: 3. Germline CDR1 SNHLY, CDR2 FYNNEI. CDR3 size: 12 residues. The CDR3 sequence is CASRQGTYEQYF. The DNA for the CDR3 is TGTGCCAGCAGACAGGGGACGTACGAGCAGTACTTC.

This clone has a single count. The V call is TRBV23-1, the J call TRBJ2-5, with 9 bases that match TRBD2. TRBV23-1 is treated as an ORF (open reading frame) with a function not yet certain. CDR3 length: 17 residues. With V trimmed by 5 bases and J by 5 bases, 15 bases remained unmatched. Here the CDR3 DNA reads TGCGCCAGCAGTAAAAGCGGGGGGCCTCTGCGTTTGGAGACCCAGTACTTC. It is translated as CASSKSGGPLRLETQYF.

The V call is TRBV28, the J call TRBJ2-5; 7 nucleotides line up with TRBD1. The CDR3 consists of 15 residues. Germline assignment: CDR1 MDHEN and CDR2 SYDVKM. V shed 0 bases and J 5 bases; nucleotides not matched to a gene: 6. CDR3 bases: TGTGCCAGCAGTTTATGGCCCAGGGGGATGGAGACCCAGTACTTC. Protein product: CASSLWPRGMETQYF.

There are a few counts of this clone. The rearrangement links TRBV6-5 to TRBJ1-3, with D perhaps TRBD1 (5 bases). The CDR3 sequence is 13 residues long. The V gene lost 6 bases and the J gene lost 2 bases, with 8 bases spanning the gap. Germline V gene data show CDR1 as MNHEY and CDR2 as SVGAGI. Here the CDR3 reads CASRGDPGNTIYF. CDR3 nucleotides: TGTGCCAGCAGGGGGGATCCTGGAAACACCATATATTTT.

CDR3 nucleotide sequence: TGTGCCAGCAAACCGACCGGGACAGGGAACGAGCAGTACTTC. Residues: CASKPTGTGNEQYF. The chain links TRBV13 to TRBJ2-7; 9 bases match TRBD1. After removal of 7 bases from V and 5 bases from J, the junction contained 9 bases not matched to a gene. Germline loops: CDR1 PRHDT, CDR2 FYEKMQ (reference sequence). The CDR3 spans 14 residues.

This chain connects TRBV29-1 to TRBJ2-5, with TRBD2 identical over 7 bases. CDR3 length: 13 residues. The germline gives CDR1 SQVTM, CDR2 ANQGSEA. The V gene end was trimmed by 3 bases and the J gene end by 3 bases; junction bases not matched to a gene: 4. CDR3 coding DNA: TGCAGCGTTGACGGGGGGAACGAAGAGACCCAGTACTTC. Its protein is CSVDGGNEETQYF.

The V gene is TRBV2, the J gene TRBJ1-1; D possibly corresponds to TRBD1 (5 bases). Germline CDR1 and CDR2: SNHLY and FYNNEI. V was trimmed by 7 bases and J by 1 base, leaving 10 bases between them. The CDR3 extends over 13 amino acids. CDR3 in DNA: TGTGCCAGCATGTCAGGGCAGAACACTGAAGCTTTCTTT. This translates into CASMSGQNTEAFF. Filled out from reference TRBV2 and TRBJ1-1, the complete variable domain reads EPEVTQTPSHQVTQMGQEVILRCVPISNHLYFYWYRQILGQKVEFLVSFYNNEISEKSEIFDDQFSVERPDGSNFTLKIRSTKLEDSAMYFCASMSGQNTEAFFGQGTRLTVV.

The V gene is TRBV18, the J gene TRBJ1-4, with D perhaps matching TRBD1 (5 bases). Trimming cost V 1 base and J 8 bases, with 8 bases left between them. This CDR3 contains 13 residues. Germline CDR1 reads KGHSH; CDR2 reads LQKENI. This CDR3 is CASSPRGEEKLFF. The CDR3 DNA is TGTGCCAGCTCACCACGAGGGGAAGAAAAACTGTTTTTT.

CDR3 coding DNA: TGTGCCAGTAGTATTCGCGATGAAAAACTGTTTTTT. It translates to CASSIRDEKLFF. J is TRBJ1-4 and V is TRBV19; D unclear. Germline CDR1 is LNHDA and CDR2 is SQIVND (reference sequence). The V end lost 3 bases, the J end lost 6 bases, and 5 bases lay between the germline ends. This CDR3 region has 12 residues.

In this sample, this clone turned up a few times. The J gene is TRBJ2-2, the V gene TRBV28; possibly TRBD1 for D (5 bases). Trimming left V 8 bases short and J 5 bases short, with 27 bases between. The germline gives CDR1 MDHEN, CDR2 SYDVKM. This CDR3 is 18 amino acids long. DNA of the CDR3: TGTGCCAGCCGCCTTTCTTCCCGGGCAGGGTTGAGAACCGGGGAGCTGTTTTTT. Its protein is CASRLSSRAGLRTGELFF. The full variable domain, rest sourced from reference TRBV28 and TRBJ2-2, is DVKVTQSSRYLVKRTGEKVFLECVQDMDHENMFWYRQDPGLGLRLIYFSYDVKMKEKGDIPEGYSVSREKKERFSLILESASTNQTSMYLCASRLSSRAGLRTGELFFGEGSRLTVL.